This TCR beta chain originates from a study of T cell responses to AZD1222 COVID-19 vaccine. Study information: Pooled together were second doses at about 4 or about 12 weeks.

This clone was found once. The germline V gene encodes CDR1 DFQATT and CDR2 SNEGSKA (reference sequence). The germline V and J ends were trimmed by 5 bases and 2 bases, with 3 bases remaining between them. This CDR3 is 11 amino acids long. Assay used: immunoSEQ multiplex PCR; TCRdb lists only in-frame clones, some missing. The profile covers 100,000 to 120,000 clones, with approximately 87% appearing a single time and about 2.7% taken by the ten largest. The receptor's source is an adult in good health. This chain connects TRBV20-1 to TRBJ2-2; D is ambiguous. The specimen was peripheral blood, collected on day 0 of AZD1222 vaccination. For the CDR3, the DNA is TGCAGTGCTGCAAACACCGGGGAGCTGTTTTTT. This gives the protein CSAANTGELFF.